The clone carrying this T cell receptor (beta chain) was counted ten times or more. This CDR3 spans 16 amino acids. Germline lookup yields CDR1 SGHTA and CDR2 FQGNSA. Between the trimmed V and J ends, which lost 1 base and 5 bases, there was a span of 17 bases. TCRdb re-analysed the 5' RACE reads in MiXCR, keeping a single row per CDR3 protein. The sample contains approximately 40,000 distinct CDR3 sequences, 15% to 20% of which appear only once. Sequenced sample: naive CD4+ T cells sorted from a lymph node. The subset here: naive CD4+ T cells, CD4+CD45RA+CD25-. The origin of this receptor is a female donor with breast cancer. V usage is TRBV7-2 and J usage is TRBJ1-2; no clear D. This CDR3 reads CASSLVLAGLTYGYTF. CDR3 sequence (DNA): TGTGCCAGCAGCTTAGTTCTGGCGGGGTTAACTTATGGCTACACCTTC.